This passage covers 29 T cell receptor beta chains from one sample sequenced in a study of graft-versus-host responses after intestinal transplantation. Produced via immunoSEQ multiplex PCR; TCRdb's table is partial and in-frame only. This sample has some 70,000 clones, with around 90% found just once. The source material was bone marrow, sampled around 730 days after intestinal transplantation. These receptors originate from a human patient who received an intestinal transplant, so some T cells may come from the graft donor.

This rearrangement joins TRBV5-4 to TRBJ2-5; D possibly corresponds to TRBD2 (6 bases). V was pared by 4 bases and J by 2 bases, with 12 bases between. Germline V gene sequence: CDR1 SGHNT, CDR2 YYREEE (reference sequence). This CDR3 is 14 amino acids long. The CDR3 is CASSAPEGQETQYF. The CDR3 nucleotides are TGTGCCAGCAGCGCTCCGGAGGGGCAAGAGACCCAGTACTTC. Variable domain in full (rest from reference TRBV5-4 and TRBJ2-5): ETGVTQSPTHLIKTRGQQVTLRCSSQSGHNTVSWYQQALGQGPQFIFQYYREEENGRGNFPPRFSGLQFPNYSSELNVNALELDDSALYLCASSAPEGQETQYFGPGTRLLVL.

The rearrangement joins TRBV6-5 to TRBJ1-5; weak D call: TRBD1 (6 bases). Trimming shortened V by 4 bases and J by 1 base, and 11 bases separated the two germline ends. CDR3 length: 15 amino acids. Germline V gives CDR1 MNHEY, CDR2 SVGAGI. For the CDR3, the DNA is TGTGCCAGCAGTTCCGACGGACAGAGCAATCAGCCCCAGCATTTT. Amino acid sequence: CASSSDGQSNQPQHF.

This chain links TRBV7-6 with TRBJ2-7, with a tentative D call TRBD2 (5 bases). V lost 5 bases, J lost 3 bases, and 8 bases lay in between. Germline assignment: CDR1 SGHVS and CDR2 FNYEAQ. This CDR3 contains 12 residues. DNA of the CDR3: TGTGCCAGCAGCCAGGCGGGCTACGAGCAGTACTTC. This codes for CASSQAGYEQYF. The full variable domain, its missing parts supplied by reference TRBV7-6 and TRBJ2-7, is GAGVSQSPRYKVTKRGQDVALRCDPISGHVSLYWYRQALGQGPEFLTYFNYEAQQDKSGLPNDRFSAERPEGSISTLTIQRTEQRDSAMYRCASSQAGYEQYFGPGTRLTVT.

The chain carries TRBV7-9 and TRBJ1-5; D is ambiguous. In germline, CDR1 is SEHNR, CDR2 FQNEAQ (reference sequence). Trimming took off 1 base at V and 7 bases at J, with 5 bases between the two ends. CDR3 length equals 12 residues. The CDR3 nucleotides are TGTGCCAGCAGCTTAGGTGGACAGCCCCAGCATTTT. It is translated as CASSLGGQPQHF.

J is TRBJ2-3 and V is TRBV29-1; TRBD2 matches 9 bases. Trimming removed 8 bases from V and 2 bases from J; junction bases left unmatched: 8. The CDR3 loop spans 14 amino acids. Germline-derived CDR1 and CDR2 are SQVTM and ANQGSEA. CDR3 coding DNA: TGCAGCACAGCGGGAGGTCTACTCACAGATACGCAGTATTTT. It translates to CSTAGGLLTDTQYF.

The rearrangement joins TRBV5-1 to TRBJ2-5; 7 positions agree with TRBD1. V shed 6 bases and J 1 base; nucleotides not matched to a gene: 3. Germline lookup yields CDR1 SGHRS and CDR2 YFSETQ. The CDR3 runs to 13 residues. CDR3 DNA sequence: TGCGCCAGCATCGGGACAGTCCAAGAGACCCAGTACTTC. It encodes CASIGTVQETQYF.

The chain has TRBV9 and TRBJ2-1; 7 bases match TRBD2. The CDR3 is made up of 17 amino acids. Germline assignment: CDR1 SGDLS and CDR2 YYNGEE. The J segment lost 0 bases and the V segment lost 0 bases, leaving 6 bases of the junction unmatched. In DNA form, the CDR3 reads TGTGCCAGCAGCGTAGAGGGCGGGGGAAGCTCCTACAATGAGCAGTTCTTC. It yields the protein CASSVEGGGSSYNEQFF.

The rearrangement uses TRBV18 and TRBJ1-6; D ambiguous. In germline, CDR1 is KGHSH, CDR2 LQKENI. V was shortened by 0 bases and J by 12 bases, with 21 bases between the two germline ends. The CDR3 length is 17 residues. CDR3 bases: TGTGCCAGCTCACCACCGTTGGCGGCGCAAGGAGCCCTACCCCTCCACTTT. Its protein is CASSPPLAAQGALPLHF. Combining the CDR3 with reference TRBV18 and TRBJ1-6 gives the whole variable domain NAGVMQNPRHLVRRRGQEARLRCSPMKGHSHVYWYRQLPEEGLKFMVYLQKENIIDESGMPKERFSAEFPKEGPSILRIQQVVRGDSAAYFCASSPPLAAQGALPLHFGNGTRLTVT.

This clone was observed a few times. This sequence joins TRBV13 and TRBJ2-7; possibly TRBD1 for D (6 bases). The CDR3 totals 14 residues. Trimming removed 3 bases at V and 7 bases at J, with 16 bases between. Germline CDR1 reads PRHDT; CDR2 reads FYEKMQ (reference sequence). In nucleotides, the CDR3 is TGTGCCAGCAGCTTTTGGCAGGGGACGAGAGAGCAGTACTTC. Amino acids: CASSFWQGTREQYF.

The chain combines TRBV28 with TRBJ2-7; perhaps TRBD1 as D (5 bases). Germline V gene sequence: CDR1 MDHEN, CDR2 SYDVKM. Trimming took off 10 bases at V and 3 bases at J, with 22 bases between the two ends. The CDR3 runs 15 residues. CDR3: CATATVGPTIYEQYF. CDR3 DNA: TGTGCCACAGCAACGGTGGGGCCGACAATCTACGAGCAGTACTTC.

The chain is built from TRBV9 and TRBJ1-1; D uncertain. CDR3 size: 13 residues. Germline CDR1 SGDLS, CDR2 YYNGEE. V shed 0 bases and J shed 3 bases, with 6 bases lying between them. CDR3: CASSVGQHTEAFF. For the CDR3, the DNA is TGTGCCAGCAGCGTAGGGCAGCACACTGAAGCTTTCTTT.

V gene TRBV7-9 combines with J gene TRBJ1-3; D is possibly TRBD1 (5 bases). Germline CDR1 and CDR2: SEHNR and FQNEAQ (reference sequence). The CDR3 has 16 amino acids. V lost 5 bases and J 4 bases, leaving 18 bases between the germline ends. The CDR3 DNA reads TGTGCCAGCAGCCCCGGGGGGACCGCGAGAGGAAACACCATATATTTT. Translated: CASSPGGTARGNTIYF.

The chain couples TRBV5-5 to TRBJ1-1; weak D call: TRBD1 (5 bases). Trimming took off 7 bases at V and 0 bases at J, with 16 bases between the two ends. Germline CDR1 is SGHKS and CDR2 is YYEKEE (reference sequence). The CDR3 contains 15 residues. CDR3 residues: CASHPGILLNTEAFF. Written as DNA, the CDR3 is TGTGCCAGCCATCCAGGGATCCTGTTGAACACTGAAGCTTTCTTT.

V usage is TRBV10-2 and J usage is TRBJ2-3; D not certain. Trimming cost V 4 bases and J 0 bases, with 11 bases left between them. Germline CDR1 reads WSHSY; CDR2 reads SAAADI. The CDR3 contains 15 residues. The CDR3 DNA reads TGCGCCAGCAGTGTAGCCGGGCTCAGCACAGATACGCAGTATTTT. Translation: CASSVAGLSTDTQYF.

This CDR3 is CASSSGLAGGTTTTDTQYF. Written as DNA, the CDR3 is TGTGCCAGCAGCTCGGGACTAGCGGGAGGTACTACCACCACAGATACGCAGTATTTT. The chain has TRBV7-9 and TRBJ2-3; TRBD2 matches 15 bases. Germline V gives CDR1 SEHNR, CDR2 FQNEAQ (reference sequence). CDR3 length equals 19 residues. V lost 4 bases and J lost 2; bases outside the gene matches: 10.

This chain connects TRBV28 to TRBJ1-6; the D is unclear. From germline, CDR1 is MDHEN and CDR2 SYDVKM. Trimming pared 2 bases from V and 8 bases from J, leaving 4 bases between. The CDR3 length is 12 residues. CDR3 residues: CASSLPYSPLHF. Written as DNA, the CDR3 is TGTGCCAGCAGTTTACCCTATTCACCCCTCCACTTT. Full variable domain (remainder filled in from reference TRBV28 and TRBJ1-6): DVKVTQSSRYLVKRTGEKVFLECVQDMDHENMFWYRQDPGLGLRLIYFSYDVKMKEKGDIPEGYSVSREKKERFSLILESASTNQTSMYLCASSLPYSPLHFGNGTRLTVT.

This clone has a single count. The V and J genes are TRBV6-5 and TRBJ2-7; 9 bases map to TRBD1. J lost 0 bases, V lost 4 bases, and 1 base had no gene match. Germline V gene data show CDR1 as MNHEY and CDR2 as SVGAGI. The CDR3 has 14 residues. The CDR3 spells CASSWDRDSYEQYF. DNA for the CDR3: TGTGCCAGCAGTTGGGACAGGGACTCCTACGAGCAGTACTTC.

This chain uses TRBV9 with TRBJ1-4, with D uncertain. Trimming took off 2 bases at V and 8 bases at J, with 10 bases between the two ends. The CDR3 consists of 13 residues. Germline V lookup: CDR1 SGDLS, CDR2 YYNGEE. The CDR3 nucleotides read TGTGCCAGCAGCGTTCGAGGTGGGGAAAAACTGTTTTTT. Translating it yields CASSVRGGEKLFF. Variable domain in full (rest from reference TRBV9 and TRBJ1-4): DSGVTQTPKHLITATGQRVTLRCSPRSGDLSVYWYQQSLDQGLQFLIQYYNGEERAKGNILERFSAQQFPDLHSELNLSSLELGDSALYFCASSVRGGEKLFFGSGTQLSVL.

The V gene is TRBV20-1, the J gene TRBJ2-5; D ambiguous. Germline V gene lookup returns CDR1 DFQATT and CDR2 SNEGSKA (reference sequence). The CDR3 loop spans 11 amino acids. V shed 5 bases and J shed 1 base, with 5 bases lying between them. In DNA form, the CDR3 reads TGCAGTGCTCACCTCCAAGAGACCCAGTACTTC. Translated, it gives CSAHLQETQYF.

V gene TRBV7-7 combines with J gene TRBJ2-5; TRBD1 matches 7 bases. V lost 2 bases to trimming and J lost 2 bases; unmatched junction nucleotides: 5. The CDR3 loop spans 15 amino acids. Per the germline V gene, CDR1 is SSHAT and CDR2 is FNYEAQ (reference sequence). The CDR3 is CASSLTGDRQETQYF. The CDR3, as DNA: TGTGCCAGCAGCTTAACCGGGGACAGACAAGAGACCCAGTACTTC.

This rearrangement joins TRBV28 to TRBJ2-2; D is unresolved. CDR3 length: 14 amino acids. The V gene's germline CDR1 is MDHEN and CDR2 SYDVKM. Trimming left V 3 bases short and J 3 bases short, with 8 bases between. CDR3 bases: TGTGCCAGCAGTTTTATTGCGGACACCGGGGAGCTGTTTTTT. Protein product: CASSFIADTGELFF.

The CDR3: CASSSEGTDTQYF. The CDR3 DNA reads as TGCGCCAGCAGCTCGGAGGGGACAGATACGCAGTATTTT. The V call is TRBV5-1, the J call TRBJ2-3, with a possible D match to TRBD2 (6 bases). The CDR3 covers 13 residues. The germline gives CDR1 SGHRS, CDR2 YFSETQ. Trimming took off 3 bases at V and 3 bases at J, with 8 bases between the two ends.

The chain employs TRBV10-2 and TRBJ2-1; TRBD2 matches at 7 bases. The CDR3 is 17 amino acids. The trim removed 3 bases at V and 4 bases at J, leaving 12 bases unmatched. Germline-derived CDR1 and CDR2 are WSHSY and SAAADI. CDR3 nucleotide sequence: TGCGCCAGCAGTGACCCTGGGGGAGGGTCCTCTTACAATGAGCAGTTCTTC. This gives the protein CASSDPGGGSSYNEQFF.

This chain joins TRBV6-1 and TRBJ2-5, with 7 bases lining up with TRBD2. This CDR3 has 14 amino acids. The germline V gene encodes CDR1 MNHNS and CDR2 SASEGT. Trimming removed 3 bases from V and 2 bases from J; junction bases left unmatched: 3. The CDR3 DNA follows: TGTGCCAGCAGTGATAGCGGGTTTCAAGAGACCCAGTACTTC. It specifies CASSDSGFQETQYF.

The CDR3 DNA sequence: TGTGCCAGCAGTGAACAGGGGGCAGATACGCAGTATTTT. Translating it yields CASSEQGADTQYF. The V call is TRBV6-1, the J call TRBJ2-3, with 7 bases identical to TRBD1. The CDR3 totals 13 residues. Germline-derived CDR1 and CDR2 are MNHNS and SASEGT. The trim removed 2 bases at V and 4 bases at J, leaving 0 bases unmatched.

The chain employs TRBV9 and TRBJ1-2; the D gene is possibly TRBD1 (5 bases). Germline V gene data show CDR1 as SGDLS and CDR2 as YYNGEE. The CDR3 has 16 residues. V was shortened by 0 bases and J by 4 bases, with 16 bases between the two germline ends. CDR3 region: CASSVAGGSATYGYTF. DNA of the CDR3: TGTGCCAGCAGCGTAGCTGGGGGATCAGCCACCTATGGCTACACCTTC.

This clone was detected only once. The rearrangement joins TRBV6-5 to TRBJ1-1; D unresolved. Germline values: CDR1 MNHEY, CDR2 SVGAGI. This CDR3 region has 16 residues. Trimming cost V 2 bases and J 6 bases, with 19 bases left between them. CDR3 residues: CASSYGLLYRGSEAFF. The CDR3 DNA follows: TGTGCCAGCAGTTACGGGCTGTTATATCGGGGTTCTGAAGCTTTCTTT.

The chain employs TRBV6-5 and TRBJ2-1; 9 bases map to TRBD2. The CDR3 is 15 amino acids. Germline CDR1 and CDR2: MNHEY and SVGAGI. V lost 0 bases, J lost 9 bases, and 6 bases stayed unmatched. This chain's CDR3 is CASSYSREGLSEQFF. The CDR3 nucleotides are TGTGCCAGCAGTTACTCGCGGGAGGGCCTTAGTGAGCAGTTCTTC.

The chain couples TRBV19 to TRBJ2-7; 9 bases map to TRBD2. The ends lost 3 bases at V and 4 bases at J; junction bases unmatched: 10. Germline CDR1 LNHDA, CDR2 SQIVND (reference sequence). CDR3 length equals 16 residues. CDR3 sequence (DNA): TGTGCCAGTAGTATCGTCCTGACTAGCGGTTTGTACGAGCAGTACTTC. Protein product: CASSIVLTSGLYEQYF. The full variable domain, rest sourced from reference TRBV19 and TRBJ2-7, is DGGITQSPKYLFRKEGQNVTLSCEQNLNHDAMYWYRQDPGQGLRLIYYSQIVNDFQKGDIAEGYSVSREKKESFPLTVTSAQKNPTAFYLCASSIVLTSGLYEQYFGPGTRLTVT.